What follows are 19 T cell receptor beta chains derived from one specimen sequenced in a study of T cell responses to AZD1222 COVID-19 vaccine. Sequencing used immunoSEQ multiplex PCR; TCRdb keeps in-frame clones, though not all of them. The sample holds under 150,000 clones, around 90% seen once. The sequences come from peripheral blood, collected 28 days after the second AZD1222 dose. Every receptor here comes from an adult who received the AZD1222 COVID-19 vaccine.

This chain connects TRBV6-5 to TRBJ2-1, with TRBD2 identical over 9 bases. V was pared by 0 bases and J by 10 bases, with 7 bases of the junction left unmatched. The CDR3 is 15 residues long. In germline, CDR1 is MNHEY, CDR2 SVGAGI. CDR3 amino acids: CASSYSLVAGAEQFF. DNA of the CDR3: TGTGCCAGCAGTTACTCGTTAGTAGCGGGGGCCGAGCAGTTCTTC.

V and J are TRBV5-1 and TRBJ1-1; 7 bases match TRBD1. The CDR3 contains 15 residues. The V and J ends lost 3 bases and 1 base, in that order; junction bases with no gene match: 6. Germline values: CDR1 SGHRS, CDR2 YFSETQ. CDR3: CASSSQGGSNTEAFF. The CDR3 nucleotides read TGCGCCAGCAGCTCCCAGGGGGGGTCGAACACTGAAGCTTTCTTT.

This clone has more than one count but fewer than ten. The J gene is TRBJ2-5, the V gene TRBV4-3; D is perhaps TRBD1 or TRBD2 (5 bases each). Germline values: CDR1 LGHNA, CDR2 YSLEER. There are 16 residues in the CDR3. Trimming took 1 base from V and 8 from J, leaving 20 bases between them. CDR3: CASSQGLSGPMDTQYF. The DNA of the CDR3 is TGCGCCAGCAGCCAAGGCCTCTCGGGACCGATGGATACCCAGTACTTC.

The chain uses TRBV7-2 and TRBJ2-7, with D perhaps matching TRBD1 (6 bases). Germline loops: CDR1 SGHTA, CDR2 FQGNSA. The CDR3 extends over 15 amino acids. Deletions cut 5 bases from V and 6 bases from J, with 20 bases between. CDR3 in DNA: TGTGCCAGCAGCCCCGGGCTAGCCAGGGGTTCCGAGCAGTACTTC. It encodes CASSPGLARGSEQYF.

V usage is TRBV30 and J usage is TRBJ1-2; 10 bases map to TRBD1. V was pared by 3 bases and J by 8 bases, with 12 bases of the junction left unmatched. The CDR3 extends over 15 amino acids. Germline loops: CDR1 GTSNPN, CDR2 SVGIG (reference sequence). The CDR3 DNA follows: TGTGCCTGGAGCCCCGGGACAGGGGCGCAGAGCGGCTACACCTTC. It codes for CAWSPGTGAQSGYTF.

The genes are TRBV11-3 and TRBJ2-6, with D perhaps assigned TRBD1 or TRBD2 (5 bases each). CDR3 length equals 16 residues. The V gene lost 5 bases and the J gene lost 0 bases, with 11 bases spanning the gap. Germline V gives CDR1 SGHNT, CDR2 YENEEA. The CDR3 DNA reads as TGTGCCAGCAGCCCCGGGACCAACTCTGGGGCCAACGTCCTGACTTTC. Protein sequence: CASSPGTNSGANVLTF.

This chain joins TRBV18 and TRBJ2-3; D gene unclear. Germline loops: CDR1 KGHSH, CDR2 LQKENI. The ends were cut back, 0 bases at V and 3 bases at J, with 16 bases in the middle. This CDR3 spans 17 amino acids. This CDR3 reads CASSPPSLARPTDTQYF. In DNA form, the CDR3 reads TGTGCCAGCTCACCACCTTCGTTAGCCAGGCCGACAGATACGCAGTATTTT.

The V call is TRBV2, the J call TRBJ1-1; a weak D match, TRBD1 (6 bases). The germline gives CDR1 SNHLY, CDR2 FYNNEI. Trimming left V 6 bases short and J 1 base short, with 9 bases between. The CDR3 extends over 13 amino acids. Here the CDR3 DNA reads TGTGCCAGCAGGGCAGGGGCGAACACTGAAGCTTTCTTT. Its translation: CASRAGANTEAFF.

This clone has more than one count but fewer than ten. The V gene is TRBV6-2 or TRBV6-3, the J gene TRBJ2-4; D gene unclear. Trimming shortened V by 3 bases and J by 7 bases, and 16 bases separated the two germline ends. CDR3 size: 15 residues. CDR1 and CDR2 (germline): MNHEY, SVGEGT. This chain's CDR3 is CASSYTPAGWNIQYF. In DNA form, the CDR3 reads TGTGCCAGCAGTTATACCCCCGCTGGTTGGAACATTCAGTACTTC.

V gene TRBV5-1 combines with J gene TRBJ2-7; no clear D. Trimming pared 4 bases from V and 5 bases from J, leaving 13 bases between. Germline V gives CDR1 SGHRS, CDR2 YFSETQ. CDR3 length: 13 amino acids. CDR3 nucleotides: TGCGCCAGCAGCATCAATGGTGCTAACGAGCAGTACTTC. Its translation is CASSINGANEQYF.

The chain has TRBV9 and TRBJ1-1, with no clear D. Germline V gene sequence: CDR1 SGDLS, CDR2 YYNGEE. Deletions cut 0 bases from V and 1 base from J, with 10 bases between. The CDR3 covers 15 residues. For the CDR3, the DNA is TGTGCCAGCAGCGTAGGAGGAGGGTCGAACACTGAAGCTTTCTTT. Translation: CASSVGGGSNTEAFF.

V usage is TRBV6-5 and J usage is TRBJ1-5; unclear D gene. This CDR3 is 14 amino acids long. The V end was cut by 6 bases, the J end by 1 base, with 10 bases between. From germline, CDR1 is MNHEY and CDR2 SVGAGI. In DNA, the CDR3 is TGTGCCAGCAGCCAAAAGATGAGCAATCAGCCCCAGCATTTT. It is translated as CASSQKMSNQPQHF.

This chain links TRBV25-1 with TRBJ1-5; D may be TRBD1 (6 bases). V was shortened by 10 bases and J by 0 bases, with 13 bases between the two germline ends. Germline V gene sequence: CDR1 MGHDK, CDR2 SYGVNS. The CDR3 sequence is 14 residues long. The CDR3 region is CATTRGYSNQPQHF. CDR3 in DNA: TGTGCCACCACGAGGGGGTATAGCAATCAGCCCCAGCATTTT.

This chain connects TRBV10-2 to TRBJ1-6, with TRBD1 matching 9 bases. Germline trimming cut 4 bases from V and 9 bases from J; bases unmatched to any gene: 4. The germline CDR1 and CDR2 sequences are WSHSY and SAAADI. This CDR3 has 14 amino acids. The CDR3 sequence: CASSAGTGTSPLHF. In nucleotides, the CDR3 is TGCGCCAGCAGTGCCGGGACAGGGACTTCACCCCTCCACTTT.

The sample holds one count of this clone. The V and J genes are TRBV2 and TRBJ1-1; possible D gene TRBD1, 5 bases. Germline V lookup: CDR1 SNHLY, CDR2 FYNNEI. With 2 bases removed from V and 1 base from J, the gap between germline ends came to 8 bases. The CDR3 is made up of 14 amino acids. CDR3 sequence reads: CASSEQGGNTEAFF. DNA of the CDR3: TGTGCCAGCAGTGAACAGGGCGGGAACACTGAAGCTTTCTTT.

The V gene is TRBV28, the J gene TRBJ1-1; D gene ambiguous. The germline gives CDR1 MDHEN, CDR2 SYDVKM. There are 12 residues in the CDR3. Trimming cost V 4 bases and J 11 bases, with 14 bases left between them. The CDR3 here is CASSSDGWSAFF. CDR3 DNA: TGTGCCAGCAGTTCTGATGGGTGGTCGGCTTTCTTT. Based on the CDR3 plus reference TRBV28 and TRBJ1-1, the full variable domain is DVKVTQSSRYLVKRTGEKVFLECVQDMDHENMFWYRQDPGLGLRLIYFSYDVKMKEKGDIPEGYSVSREKKERFSLILESASTNQTSMYLCASSSDGWSAFFGQGTRLTVV.

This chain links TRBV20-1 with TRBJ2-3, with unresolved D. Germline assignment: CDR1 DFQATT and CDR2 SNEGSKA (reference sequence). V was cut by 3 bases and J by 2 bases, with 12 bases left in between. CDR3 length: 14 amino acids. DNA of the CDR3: TGCAGTGCTAGTGGCTATCCCCTCACAGATACGCAGTATTTT. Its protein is CSASGYPLTDTQYF.

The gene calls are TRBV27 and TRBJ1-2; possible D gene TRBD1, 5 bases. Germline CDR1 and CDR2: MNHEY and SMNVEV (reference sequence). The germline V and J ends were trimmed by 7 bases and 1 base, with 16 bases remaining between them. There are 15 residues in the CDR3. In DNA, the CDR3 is TGTGCCAGCACCCTATTCGGGACGGGTAACTATGGCTACACCTTC. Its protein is CASTLFGTGNYGYTF.

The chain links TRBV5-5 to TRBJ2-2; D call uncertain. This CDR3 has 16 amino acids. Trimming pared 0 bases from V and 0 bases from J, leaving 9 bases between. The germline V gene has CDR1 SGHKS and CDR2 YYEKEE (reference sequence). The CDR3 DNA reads TGTGCCAGCAGCTTGGAGGTCAGCTCGAACACCGGGGAGCTGTTTTTT. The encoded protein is CASSLEVSSNTGELFF.